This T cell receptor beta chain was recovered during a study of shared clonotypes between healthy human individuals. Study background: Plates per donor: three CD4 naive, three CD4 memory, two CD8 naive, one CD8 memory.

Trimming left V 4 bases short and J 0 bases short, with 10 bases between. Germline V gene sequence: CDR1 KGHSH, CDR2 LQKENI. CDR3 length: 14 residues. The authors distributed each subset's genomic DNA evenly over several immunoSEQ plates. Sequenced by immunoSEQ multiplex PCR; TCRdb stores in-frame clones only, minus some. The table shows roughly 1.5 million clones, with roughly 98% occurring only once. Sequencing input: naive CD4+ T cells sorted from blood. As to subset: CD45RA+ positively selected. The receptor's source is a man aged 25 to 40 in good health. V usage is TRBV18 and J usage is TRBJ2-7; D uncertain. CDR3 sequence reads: CASSLRPDSYEQYF. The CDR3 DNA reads TGTGCCAGCTCACTCCGACCAGACTCCTACGAGCAGTACTTC.